A selection of T cell receptor beta chains follows, all from one sample in a study of T cell responses to AZD1222 COVID-19 vaccine. Sequenced by immunoSEQ multiplex PCR; TCRdb stores in-frame clones only, minus some. Of around 110,000 clones detected, about 90% appear once; the ten largest clones hold 7.5% to 8%. Sequenced here: peripheral blood, sampled on day 0 of AZD1222 vaccination. Source of these receptors: an adult in good health. Both conserved end residues are part of each CDR3. D genes are given only for firm matches. Some rows have no size entry. The others give once, few or many, or a class for an expanded clone.

cdr3_length: 14
clone_size: .
d_call: .
v_call: TRBV9
j_call: TRBJ2-2
cdr3_nt: TGTGCCAGCAGCGCCGCGGCGAACACCGGGGAGCTGTTTTTT
cdr3_aa: CASSAAANTGELFF

cdr3_length: 15
clone_size: .
d_call: .
v_call: TRBV28
j_call: TRBJ1-6
cdr3_nt: TGTGCCAGCAGTTTTCAAGGACTTCACAATTCACCCCTCCACTTT
cdr3_aa: CASSFQGLHNSPLHF

cdr3_length: 13
clone_size: .
d_call: .
v_call: TRBV5-1
j_call: TRBJ2-2
cdr3_nt: TGCGCCAGCAGACAGGGAATCGCCGGGGAGCTGTTTTTT
cdr3_aa: CASRQGIAGELFF

cdr3_length: 13
clone_size: .
d_call: TRBD1
v_call: TRBV13
j_call: TRBJ1-1
cdr3_nt: TGTGCCAGCAGCACAGGGGGGAACACTGAAGCTTTCTTT
cdr3_aa: CASSTGGNTEAFF

cdr3_length: 13
clone_size: once
d_call: .
v_call: TRBV3-1/TRBV3-2
j_call: TRBJ2-3
cdr3_nt: TGTGCCAGCAGCCCTGGGCCCACAGATACGCAGTATTTT
cdr3_aa: CASSPGPTDTQYF

cdr3_length: 15
clone_size: .
d_call: .
v_call: TRBV15
j_call: TRBJ1-4
cdr3_nt: TGTGCCACCAGCGTCTACCGGGACAAGAATGAAAAACTGTTTTTT
cdr3_aa: CATSVYRDKNEKLFF

cdr3_length: 15
clone_size: .
d_call: .
v_call: TRBV11-2
j_call: TRBJ1-1
cdr3_nt: TGTGCCAGCAGCTTAGGTCCAGGGATGAACACTGAAGCTTTCTTT
cdr3_aa: CASSLGPGMNTEAFF

cdr3_length: 15
clone_size: .
d_call: .
v_call: TRBV9
j_call: TRBJ1-3
cdr3_nt: TGTGCCAGCAGCGTAGACCCAGGGGAGCGAAACACCATATATTTT
cdr3_aa: CASSVDPGERNTIYF

cdr3_length: 13
clone_size: .
d_call: .
v_call: TRBV5-4
j_call: TRBJ2-7
cdr3_nt: TGTGCCAGCAGCTTGCAGAGCTCCTACGAGCAGTACTTC
cdr3_aa: CASSLQSSYEQYF

cdr3_length: 13
clone_size: .
d_call: .
v_call: TRBV7-9
j_call: TRBJ2-1
cdr3_nt: TGTGCCAGCAGCTTAGATCGCTACAATGAGCAGTTCTTC
cdr3_aa: CASSLDRYNEQFF

cdr3_length: 15
clone_size: once
d_call: TRBD1
v_call: TRBV19
j_call: TRBJ1-2
cdr3_nt: TGTGCCAGTAGTATGGGACAGGGATTATTAAATGGCTACACCTTC
cdr3_aa: CASSMGQGLLNGYTF

cdr3_length: 10
clone_size: .
d_call: .
v_call: TRBV27
j_call: TRBJ1-5
cdr3_nt: TGTGCCAGCAGTCTCGAGCCCCAGCATTTT
cdr3_aa: CASSLEPQHF

cdr3_length: 13
clone_size: .
d_call: .
v_call: TRBV29-1
j_call: TRBJ2-5
cdr3_nt: TGCAGCGTTGCGAGGACGGTCGCAGAGACCCAGTACTTC
cdr3_aa: CSVARTVAETQYF

cdr3_length: 15
clone_size: .
d_call: TRBD1
v_call: TRBV29-1
j_call: TRBJ1-3
cdr3_nt: TGCAGCGTTGAAGATCAGAGGGGGCCTGGAAACACCATATATTTT
cdr3_aa: CSVEDQRGPGNTIYF

cdr3_length: 18
clone_size: once
d_call: .
v_call: TRBV5-6
j_call: TRBJ1-5
cdr3_nt: TGTGCCAGCAGCTTGTTCGCGACACGAAAATATAGCAATCAGCCCCAGCATTTT
cdr3_aa: CASSLFATRKYSNQPQHF

cdr3_length: 15
clone_size: .
d_call: TRBD1
v_call: TRBV7-9
j_call: TRBJ1-2
cdr3_nt: TGTGCCAGCAGCTTTCCGGGACAGGGGATCTATGGCTACACCTTC
cdr3_aa: CASSFPGQGIYGYTF

cdr3_length: 13
clone_size: .
d_call: .
v_call: TRBV5-1
j_call: TRBJ1-1
cdr3_nt: TGCGCCAGCAGCCCACAAAAACAGGCTGAAGCTTTCTTT
cdr3_aa: CASSPQKQAEAFF

cdr3_length: 14
clone_size: .
d_call: .
v_call: TRBV15
j_call: TRBJ2-1
cdr3_nt: TGTGCCACCAGCAGAGCGCGGGACTACAATGAGCAGTTCTTC
cdr3_aa: CATSRARDYNEQFF

cdr3_length: 16
clone_size: .
d_call: TRBD1
v_call: TRBV6-6
j_call: TRBJ1-5
cdr3_nt: TGTGCCAGCATCCGGACGGGACAGGGGGATAATCAGCCCCAGCATTTT
cdr3_aa: CASIRTGQGDNQPQHF

cdr3_length: 16
clone_size: .
d_call: .
v_call: TRBV7-9
j_call: TRBJ1-1
cdr3_nt: TGTGCCAGCAGCTTAGTCTATGAGGGGTCGAACACTGAAGCTTTCTTT
cdr3_aa: CASSLVYEGSNTEAFF

cdr3_length: 18
clone_size: .
d_call: .
v_call: TRBV28
j_call: TRBJ2-4
cdr3_nt: TGTGCCAGCAAAGATCAGGTATCTGCGGGTTTGGCCAAAAACATTCAGTACTTC
cdr3_aa: CASKDQVSAGLAKNIQYF

cdr3_length: 17
clone_size: .
d_call: TRBD2
v_call: TRBV29-1
j_call: TRBJ2-1
cdr3_nt: TGCAGCGTTGAAGGGTATAGCGGGAGTCCTTACTACAATGAGCAGTTCTTC
cdr3_aa: CSVEGYSGSPYYNEQFF